This TCR beta chain originates from a study of beta chain features in type 1 diabetes. Study details: In age, gender and cell yields, patients were similar to healthy donors. Study-wide points: Naive, central memory and regulatory TCRB repertoires appeared more similar among patients than healthy donors. For Type 1 diabetes patients, all four CD4+ subsets carried TCRB CDR3s that were moderately but significantly shorter. VDJ junctions in type 1 diabetes patients carried more deletions and fewer insertions.

Isolated RNA was reverse transcribed in full, so expressed TCRB transcripts were sequenced. The table came from immunoSEQ multiplex PCR; TCRdb's copy has only in-frame clones and leaves some out. In the table there are a few hundred thousand clones, 10% to 15% of which are singletons. Looked up from germline, CDR1 is SGHVT and CDR2 is SQSDAQ. Trimming at V came to 7 bases and at J to 7 bases, leaving 12 bases not matched to a gene. The CDR3 consists of 14 residues. This clone has just a few counts. Its matching antigen is unknown. The sample was naive CD4+ T cells from blood. The receptor was isolated from a woman in her late teens or twenties with type 1 diabetes. This rearrangement joins TRBV7-4 to TRBJ2-7; 8 bases map to TRBD1. The CDR3: CASNDRGPSWEQYF. The DNA for the CDR3 is TGTGCCAGCAACGACAGGGGTCCTTCTTGGGAGCAGTACTTC.